This T cell receptor (beta chain) was recorded in a study of blood T cell repertoires in COVID-19. Study in general: Some COVID-19 samples were acute and others convalescent; all came from the United States, Italy and Spain. Sources were T cells, B-cell-depleted T cells, or PBMCs; the material itself was cDNA or gDNA.

In the original workflow: Reference gene primers were amplified, and this amplification served to estimate nucleated cell counts. Repertoires were generated with immunoSEQ multiplex PCR, while TCRdb's copy carries only in-frame clones and drops some. The V and J calls and clone size come from that table; D and trimming were worked out from the DNA. The data hold about 250,000 clones, with about nine tenths observed a single time. Germline V lookup: CDR1 SGHRS, CDR2 YFSETQ. Trimming cost V 4 bases and J 6 bases; bases outside gene matches: 3. This CDR3 is 14 amino acids long. The sample was peripheral blood. The V call is TRBV5-1, the J call TRBJ2-3; TRBD2 matches at 12 bases. The sequence was obtained from a man aged 25 to 45 with COVID-19, enrolled during active disease. The DNA of the CDR3 is TGCGCCAGCAGCCCCGGGACTAGCGGGGATACGCAGTATTTT. Translating it yields CASSPGTSGDTQYF.